The 4 T cell receptor beta chains listed next were all sequenced from one sample in a study of T cells in Graves' hyperthyroidism and ophthalmopathy. RNA transcripts were the template for amplifying TCR beta CDR3 regions. First-round RT-PCR targeting the TCR CDR3 was performed with the HTBI primer set. TCRdb re-derived calls from the multiplex PCR reads in MiXCR, one entry per CDR3 protein. The table includes approximately 620,000 distinct CDR3 sequences, around 13% detected once. Material for sequencing was blood. These TCRs come from a young woman with Graves' hyperthyroidism that later progressed to Graves' ophthalmopathy.

This clonotype appeared many times. The chain uses TRBV27 and TRBJ1-1, with TRBD1 as a possible D gene (6 bases). The CDR3 spans 15 residues. V was pared by 8 bases and J by 7 bases, with 23 bases between. Germline V gene lookup returns CDR1 MNHEY and CDR2 SMNVEV (reference sequence). The CDR3: CASLNLKATGSEAFF. The DNA of the CDR3 is TGTGCCAGCCTTAACCTTAAGGCCACAGGGAGTGAAGCTTTCTTT.

This clonotype was counted many times. The genes are TRBV12-5 and TRBJ2-7; 7 bases line up with TRBD1. The length of the CDR3 is 15 residues. Germline CDR1 is LGHNT and CDR2 is FRNRAP. Germline trimming cut 1 base from V and 1 base from J; bases unmatched to any gene: 4. The CDR3 loop reads CASGLEVGQSYEQYF. The CDR3 DNA reads as TGTGCTAGTGGTTTGGAGGTGGGACAGTCCTACGAGCAGTACTTC.

There are many counts of this clonotype. The V and J genes are TRBV6-1 and TRBJ1-6; D remains ambiguous. Trimming pared 0 bases from V and 7 bases from J, leaving 10 bases between. Germline V gives CDR1 MNHNS, CDR2 SASEGT. The CDR3 length is 15 residues. CDR3 residues: CASSEARRLNSPLHF. The CDR3 DNA follows: TGTGCCAGCAGTGAAGCCCGACGCTTGAATTCACCCCTCCACTTT.

The rearrangement uses TRBV4-2 and TRBJ1-1; D is possibly TRBD1 (5 bases). V gave up 1 base and J gave up 6 bases, with 15 bases separating them. From germline, CDR1 is LGHNA and CDR2 YNFKEQ. The CDR3 totals 15 residues. The CDR3 nucleotides are TGTGCCAGCAGCCAAGTGGGACCCCGAGGGGCTGAAGCTTTCTTT. Its protein is CASSQVGPRGAEAFF.